Only a few counts were recorded for the clone carrying this T cell receptor beta chain. Antigen unknown. CDR1 and CDR2 from the germline V gene are SQVTM and ANQGSEA. J gave up 8 bases and V 7 bases, and 11 bases lay outside the gene matches. This CDR3 is 14 amino acids long. The data were obtained in a study of cytotoxic CD8 clonotypes in ibrutinib-treated CLL. Across the study: Overall, some 25 responses were partial and 2 complete; following median roughly 72 months, about 15 patients stayed remitted and approximately 12 progressed.

Study-level findings and limits: The study found clonality rose at ibrutinib response, then fell toward baseline at progression.

The table came from immunoSEQ multiplex PCR; TCRdb's copy has only in-frame clones and leaves some out. The table has approximately 300,000 clones, around four fifths seen once. The chain links TRBV29-1 to TRBJ2-3, with 11 bases aligning to TRBD2. The sequence was collected from a human donor with chronic lymphocytic leukemia. Sequenced here: PBMCs, sampled before ibrutinib treatment. The CDR3 nucleotides read TGCAGCGCTGGCACTAGCGGGAGCCGGTTTACGCAGTATTTT. Translating gives CSAGTSGSRFTQYF.